Below, one TCR beta chain is given with its context. Its specificity is not known. The CDR3 sequence is 15 residues long. The ends lost 3 bases at V and 4 bases at J; junction bases unmatched: 3. Germline V gene lookup returns CDR1 SGHNT and CDR2 YYREEE (reference sequence). These data belong to a study of cytomegalovirus exposure and HLA in healthy donors. Overall study results and limits: Reports credit the classifier with highly specific, highly sensitive diagnosis of cytomegalovirus status. It emerged from a later analysis that several of the most significant clusters appeared to be linked to common viral pathogens. Associated with cytomegalovirus, according to the listing, were around 170 TCR beta chains. Rare sequences made up most TCRs, while some public TCRs were found in many donors.

In the PCR, 60 Vbeta and 13 Jbeta primers were used. Produced via immunoSEQ multiplex PCR; TCRdb's table is partial and in-frame only. Seen here are some 120,000 clones, approximately 68% observed once, and the top ten hold 1.6%. This sequence was found in a man aged 25 to 40 in good health and CMV-seropositive. The sample consisted of PBMCs. The chain is built from TRBV5-4 and TRBJ2-2, with 10 bases lining up with TRBD2. This CDR3 is CASSSQREGTGELFF. The CDR3 coding sequence is TGTGCCAGCAGCTCTCAGCGGGAGGGCACCGGGGAGCTGTTTTTT.